The rows below give T cell receptor beta chains drawn from one sample of a study of blood T cell repertoires in COVID-19. Assay: immunoSEQ multiplex PCR; the TCRdb copy retains only in-frame clones and omits some. The sample consists of around 230,000 clones, 86% of them appearing once. Material for sequencing was peripheral blood. The receptors derive from a man younger than 45 who had recovered from COVID-19. Both conserved end residues are part of each CDR3. Each record gives: J gene, clone size, D gene, V gene, CDR3 protein, CDR3 DNA. D genes are given only for firm matches. Some rows mark clone size as missing; the rest say once, few, many or name a class of expanded clone.

j_gene: TRBJ2-7; abundance: .; d_gene: .; v_gene: TRBV11-2; CDR3aa: CASSLFSYEQYF; CDR3nt: TGTGCCAGCAGCTTATTCAGCTACGAGCAGTACTTC
j_gene: TRBJ2-2; abundance: .; d_gene: .; v_gene: TRBV30; CDR3aa: CAWIPMGSGELFF; CDR3nt: TGTGCCTGGATACCGATGGGCTCCGGGGAGCTGTTTTTT
j_gene: TRBJ1-4; abundance: .; d_gene: .; v_gene: TRBV25-1; CDR3aa: CASSEFGQTKVFF; CDR3nt: TGTGCCAGCAGTGAATTCGGACAGACAAAGGTGTTTTTT
j_gene: TRBJ1-6; abundance: .; d_gene: TRBD1; v_gene: TRBV3-1/TRBV3-2; CDR3aa: CASSPTGAQYNSPLHF; CDR3nt: TGTGCCAGCAGCCCGACAGGGGCCCAGTATAATTCACCCCTCCACTTT
j_gene: TRBJ2-5; abundance: .; d_gene: .; v_gene: TRBV11-3; CDR3aa: CASSSRRGQWETQYF; CDR3nt: TGTGCCAGCAGCTCGCGGAGGGGACAGTGGGAGACCCAGTACTTC
j_gene: TRBJ1-1; abundance: .; d_gene: TRBD1; v_gene: TRBV6-2/TRBV6-3; CDR3aa: CASSYLTTGGLAFF; CDR3nt: TGTGCCAGCAGTTACTTGACAACAGGGGGTTTGGCTTTCTTT
j_gene: TRBJ2-2; abundance: .; d_gene: .; v_gene: TRBV24-1; CDR3aa: CATSDQTNTGELFF; CDR3nt: TGTGCCACCAGTGACCAGACGAACACCGGGGAGCTGTTTTTT
j_gene: TRBJ1-4; abundance: .; d_gene: TRBD1; v_gene: TRBV7-9; CDR3aa: CASSFRGVNEKLFF; CDR3nt: TGTGCCAGCAGCTTCAGGGGGGTAAATGAAAAACTGTTTTTT
j_gene: TRBJ2-3; abundance: .; d_gene: TRBD2; v_gene: TRBV19; CDR3aa: CASSIRILMSGVTQYF; CDR3nt: TGTGCCAGTAGTATCAGAATCCTAATGAGCGGGGTAACGCAGTATTTT
j_gene: TRBJ1-1; abundance: .; d_gene: TRBD1; v_gene: TRBV5-1; CDR3aa: CASSTEGQGSTEAFF; CDR3nt: TGCGCCAGCAGCACGGAAGGACAGGGATCCACTGAAGCTTTCTTT
j_gene: TRBJ2-3; abundance: .; d_gene: .; v_gene: TRBV29-1; CDR3aa: CSASGGRSTDTQYF; CDR3nt: TGCAGCGCCTCAGGGGGGAGGAGCACAGATACGCAGTATTTT
j_gene: TRBJ2-1; abundance: .; d_gene: TRBD2; v_gene: TRBV5-6; CDR3aa: CASRIGLAGYNEQFF; CDR3nt: TGTGCCAGCAGGATCGGACTAGCGGGGTACAATGAGCAGTTCTTC
j_gene: TRBJ2-2; abundance: .; d_gene: .; v_gene: TRBV10-2; CDR3aa: CASRGGPTGELFF; CDR3nt: TGCGCCAGCAGAGGGGGTCCCACCGGGGAGCTGTTTTTT
j_gene: TRBJ1-1; abundance: .; d_gene: TRBD1; v_gene: TRBV6-5; CDR3aa: CASSRTGVMNTEAFF; CDR3nt: TGTGCCAGCAGCCGGACAGGGGTCATGAACACTGAAGCTTTCTTT
j_gene: TRBJ2-7; abundance: .; d_gene: TRBD1; v_gene: TRBV24-1; CDR3aa: CATSDPPGQGLYEQYF; CDR3nt: TGTGCCACCAGTGATCCTCCGGGACAGGGACTCTACGAGCAGTACTTC
j_gene: TRBJ2-5; abundance: .; d_gene: .; v_gene: TRBV25-1; CDR3aa: CASSPIRGQETQYF; CDR3nt: TGTGCCAGCAGTCCCATTCGGGGGCAAGAGACCCAGTACTTC
j_gene: TRBJ1-4; abundance: once; d_gene: .; v_gene: TRBV4-1; CDR3aa: CASSRPLREGDEKLFF; CDR3nt: TGCGCCAGCAGCCGACCCCTCCGGGAGGGGGATGAAAAACTGTTTTTT
j_gene: TRBJ1-3; abundance: once; d_gene: TRBD1; v_gene: TRBV5-8; CDR3aa: CASSLTGTGWNTIYF; CDR3nt: TGTGCCAGCAGCTTAACCGGGACAGGCTGGAACACCATATATTTT
j_gene: TRBJ1-5; abundance: .; d_gene: .; v_gene: TRBV4-1; CDR3aa: CASSQDRDTYQPQHF; CDR3nt: TGCGCCAGCAGCCAAGATAGGGACACTTATCAGCCCCAGCATTTT
j_gene: TRBJ1-6; abundance: .; d_gene: .; v_gene: TRBV23-1; CDR3aa: CASIHCPGSPLHF; CDR3nt: TGCGCCAGCATACACTGCCCGGGATCACCCCTCCACTTT
j_gene: TRBJ1-1; abundance: .; d_gene: .; v_gene: TRBV6-6; CDR3aa: CASSYPQNTEAFF; CDR3nt: TGTGCCAGCAGTTACCCCCAGAACACTGAAGCTTTCTTT
j_gene: TRBJ2-3; abundance: few; d_gene: .; v_gene: TRBV7-2; CDR3aa: CASSEGHSTDTQYF; CDR3nt: TGTGCCAGCAGCGAGGGCCATAGCACAGATACGCAGTATTTT
j_gene: TRBJ1-1; abundance: .; d_gene: .; v_gene: TRBV5-4; CDR3aa: CASSLVRMAANTEAFF; CDR3nt: TGTGCCAGCAGCTTGGTTAGAATGGCGGCGAACACTGAAGCTTTCTTT
j_gene: TRBJ2-7; abundance: .; d_gene: TRBD2; v_gene: TRBV5-1; CDR3aa: CASSLALLAGVSSYEQYF; CDR3nt: TGCGCCAGCAGCTTGGCGCTTCTAGCGGGGGTATCATCCTACGAGCAGTACTTC
j_gene: TRBJ2-7; abundance: .; d_gene: .; v_gene: TRBV3-1/TRBV3-2; CDR3aa: CASSPHRTLTYEQYF; CDR3nt: TGTGCCAGCAGCCCCCACCGAACGCTAACCTACGAGCAGTACTTC
j_gene: TRBJ2-3; abundance: .; d_gene: TRBD1; v_gene: TRBV4-1; CDR3aa: CASSQAPGTGGTDTQYF; CDR3nt: TGCGCCAGCAGCCAAGCACCCGGGACAGGGGGTACAGATACGCAGTATTTT
j_gene: TRBJ1-2; abundance: .; d_gene: .; v_gene: TRBV7-9; CDR3aa: CASSSTEGPSGYTF; CDR3nt: TGTGCCAGCAGCTCCACCGAGGGCCCATCGGGCTACACCTTC
j_gene: TRBJ2-5; abundance: .; d_gene: .; v_gene: TRBV6-5; CDR3aa: CASSYSSYQETQYF; CDR3nt: TGTGCCAGCAGTTACTCTAGCTACCAAGAGACCCAGTACTTC
j_gene: TRBJ2-5; abundance: .; d_gene: TRBD1; v_gene: TRBV4-3; CDR3aa: CASSPIDRDQETQYF; CDR3nt: TGCGCCAGCAGCCCTATCGACAGGGACCAAGAGACCCAGTACTTC
j_gene: TRBJ2-5; abundance: few; d_gene: .; v_gene: TRBV2; CDR3aa: CASTLRPGGQETQYF; CDR3nt: TGTGCCAGCACCCTTAGACCGGGTGGGCAAGAGACCCAGTACTTC
j_gene: TRBJ2-3; abundance: .; d_gene: .; v_gene: TRBV5-1; CDR3aa: CASSFGSAISGTDTQYF; CDR3nt: TGCGCCAGCAGCTTCGGGTCAGCCATTTCGGGCACAGATACGCAGTATTTT